The 21 T cell receptor beta chains presented below share a single source sample, sequenced in a study of cytomegalovirus exposure and HLA in healthy donors. The data were produced by immunoSEQ multiplex PCR, yet TCRdb's version contains in-frame clones alone and is incomplete. The sample has fewer than 150,000 clones, roughly four fifths seen once. Sequenced input: PBMCs. The receptors shown here come from a man aged 30 to 45 in good health and CMV-seropositive.

Only one count was recorded for this clone. The chain carries TRBV7-6 and TRBJ1-1; D is undetermined. The CDR3 length is 16 residues. The germline V gene encodes CDR1 SGHVS and CDR2 FNYEAQ. Trimming shortened V by 1 base and J by 0 bases, and 12 bases separated the two germline ends. CDR3 sequence reads: CASSLVGGRVNTEAFF. The CDR3 DNA reads TGTGCCAGCAGCTTAGTTGGAGGGCGCGTGAACACTGAAGCTTTCTTT.

The J gene is TRBJ1-5, the V gene TRBV7-9; 8 nucleotides line up with TRBD1. CDR3 length: 13 residues. After removal of 5 bases from V and 7 bases from J, the junction contained 4 bases not matched to a gene. CDR1 is SEHNR and CDR2 is FQNEAQ in the germline V gene (reference sequence). DNA for the CDR3: TGTGCCAGCAGCGGACAGGGCGGCCAGCCCCAGCATTTT. Amino acid sequence: CASSGQGGQPQHF. Drawing the rest from reference TRBV7-9 and TRBJ1-5, the complete variable domain is DTGVSQNPRHKITKRGQNVTFRCDPISEHNRLYWYRQTLGQGPEFLTYFQNEAQLEKSRLLSDRFSAERPKGSFSTLEIQRTEQGDSAMYLCASSGQGGQPQHFGDGTRLSIL.

This clone turned up a few times. This rearrangement joins TRBV7-9 to TRBJ1-1; no definite D call. Trimming pared 4 bases from V and 2 bases from J, leaving 5 bases between. The CDR3 totals 12 residues. Germline CDR1 SEHNR, CDR2 FQNEAQ (reference sequence). As DNA, the CDR3 is TGTGCCAGCAGCTATCATAACACTGAAGCTTTCTTT. Protein sequence: CASSYHNTEAFF.

The chain links TRBV9 to TRBJ1-5; D remains ambiguous. CDR3 size: 15 residues. Germline-derived CDR1 and CDR2 are SGDLS and YYNGEE. Trimming took off 0 bases at V and 3 bases at J, with 10 bases between the two ends. The CDR3 loop is CASSVGGSLNQPQHF. DNA of the CDR3: TGTGCCAGCAGCGTAGGAGGGTCCCTCAATCAGCCCCAGCATTTT.

CDR3: CSVVGGYGYTF. The CDR3 DNA follows: TGCAGCGTTGTTGGGGGGTATGGCTACACCTTC. The chain joins TRBV29-1 to TRBJ1-2; perhaps TRBD1 as D (5 bases). Per germline, CDR1 SQVTM and CDR2 ANQGSEA. V was shortened by 4 bases and J by 5 bases, with 8 bases between the two germline ends. The CDR3 loop spans 11 amino acids.

The sample holds a few counts of this clone. Here the CDR3 DNA reads TGTGCCAGCAGCACAACGAGGAATTCACCCCTCCACTTT. Translating gives CASSTTRNSPLHF. The genes are TRBV9 and TRBJ1-6; D is ambiguous. The CDR3 contains 13 residues. V was trimmed by 4 bases and J by 7 bases, leaving 9 bases between them. Germline V lookup: CDR1 SGDLS, CDR2 YYNGEE.

The chain employs TRBV10-2 and TRBJ2-1; D might be TRBD1 (6 bases). Looked up from germline, CDR1 is WSHSY and CDR2 is SAAADI. Trimming pared 4 bases from V and 8 bases from J, leaving 12 bases between. The CDR3 spans 13 residues. The CDR3 loop is CASSVRRGDEQFF. CDR3 coding DNA: TGCGCCAGCAGTGTTCGCAGGGGAGATGAGCAGTTCTTC.

The chain combines TRBV7-3 with TRBJ2-2, with 8 positions matching TRBD2. Germline CDR1 and CDR2: SGHTA and FQGTGA. V dropped 5 bases and J dropped 4; count of bases not matched to a gene: 12. The CDR3 extends over 17 amino acids. The CDR3 DNA reads as TGTGCCAGCAGCCGAGCTCCAACTAGCGGAGGCACCGGGGAGCTGTTTTTT. Translation gives CASSRAPTSGGTGELFF.

The CDR3 loop is CASSLTDSPLHF. As DNA, the CDR3 is TGTGCCAGCAGCTTGACGGATTCACCCCTCCACTTT. The rearrangement uses TRBV5-5 and TRBJ1-6; D ambiguous. Germline assignment: CDR1 SGHKS and CDR2 YYEKEE (reference sequence). V lost 1 base and J lost 8, with 4 bases in between. The CDR3 is 12 amino acids.

This chain connects TRBV9 to TRBJ1-4; 7 positions agree with TRBD1. The ends lost 4 bases at V and 5 bases at J; junction bases unmatched: 8. The CDR3 runs 15 residues. The germline CDR1 and CDR2 sequences are SGDLS and YYNGEE. This CDR3 is CASSPDRVSNEKLFF. The CDR3 DNA is TGTGCCAGCAGCCCAGACAGGGTATCGAATGAAAAACTGTTTTTT.

The rearrangement links TRBV18 to TRBJ2-7; D uncertain. The CDR3 totals 14 residues. V gave up 1 base and J gave up 4 bases, with 11 bases separating them. From germline, CDR1 is KGHSH and CDR2 LQKENI. The CDR3 loop reads CASSPLGPQYEQYF. The DNA of the CDR3 is TGTGCCAGCTCACCACTTGGGCCGCAATACGAGCAGTACTTC.

The chain joins TRBV7-9 to TRBJ2-2; D may be TRBD1 (6 bases). The V and J ends lost 5 bases and 6 bases respectively, with 13 bases between them. The CDR3 contains 14 residues. CDR1 SEHNR and CDR2 FQNEAQ come from the germline V gene (reference sequence). The DNA of the CDR3 is TGTGCCAGCAGCACTACACAGGGCGCCGGGGAGCTGTTTTTT. Its translation: CASSTTQGAGELFF.

This chain uses TRBV5-4 with TRBJ1-1; D call uncertain. Trimming took off 4 bases at V and 8 bases at J, with 18 bases between the two ends. This CDR3 is 14 amino acids long. Germline loops: CDR1 SGHNT, CDR2 YYREEE (reference sequence). As DNA, the CDR3 is TGTGCCAGCAGCCCTTCTCAAACAGAGCCCGAAGCTTTCTTT. Its protein is CASSPSQTEPEAFF.

The chain is built from TRBV5-6 and TRBJ2-3; 11 nucleotides match TRBD2. Losses at the gene ends were 4 bases for V and 4 bases for J; bases not matched to a gene: 11. Germline lookup yields CDR1 SGHDT and CDR2 YYEEEE. The CDR3 has 17 amino acids. The CDR3 nucleotides read TGTGCCAGCAGCCCACAGGGGGCTAGCGGGGGGCCAGATACGCAGTATTTT. It yields the protein CASSPQGASGGPDTQYF. The entire variable domain, with the rest obtained from reference TRBV5-6 and TRBJ2-3, is as follows: DAGVTQSPTHLIKTRGQQVTLRCSPKSGHDTVSWYQQALGQGPQFIFQYYEEEERQRGNFPDRFSGHQFPNYSSELNVNALLLGDSALYLCASSPQGASGGPDTQYFGPGTRLTVL.

The V gene is TRBV7-2, the J gene TRBJ1-5; the D gene is possibly TRBD1 (6 bases). The CDR3 extends over 15 amino acids. The germline V and J ends were trimmed by 1 base and 7 bases, with 14 bases remaining between them. Germline CDR1 and CDR2: SGHTA and FQGNSA. CDR3 nucleotide sequence: TGTGCCAGCAGCTTAGTAACAGGGTTTATCCAGCCCCAGCATTTT. This sequence encodes CASSLVTGFIQPQHF.

The rearrangement joins TRBV19 to TRBJ2-1; TRBD1 aligns across 10 bases. From germline, CDR1 is LNHDA and CDR2 SQIVND (reference sequence). The CDR3 loop spans 16 amino acids. J lost 0 bases, V lost 4 bases, and 3 bases had no gene match. CDR3 residues: CASSTRTGGSYNEQFF. The CDR3 DNA sequence: TGTGCCAGTAGTACCCGGACAGGGGGCTCCTACAATGAGCAGTTCTTC.

The rearrangement uses TRBV28 and TRBJ1-2; TRBD1 might be the D (5 bases). Trimming removed 6 bases at V and 1 base at J, with 15 bases between. The length of the CDR3 is 15 residues. CDR1 is MDHEN and CDR2 is SYDVKM in the germline V gene. CDR3 in amino acids: CASRGEDTINYGYTF. The CDR3 bases are TGTGCCAGCAGGGGGGAGGACACTATTAACTATGGCTACACCTTC.

The genes are TRBV5-1 and TRBJ1-1; D gene unclear. The germline V gene has CDR1 SGHRS and CDR2 YFSETQ. V was trimmed by 0 bases and J by 7 bases, leaving 4 bases between them. The CDR3 has 11 residues. The CDR3 spells CASSLAGEAFF. CDR3 in DNA: TGCGCCAGCAGCTTGGCGGGTGAAGCTTTCTTT. Together with reference TRBV5-1 and TRBJ1-1, the CDR3 gives the full variable domain: KAGVTQTPRYLIKTRGQQVTLSCSPISGHRSVSWYQQTPGQGLQFLFEYFSETQRNKGNFPGRFSGRQFSNSRSEMNVSTLELGDSALYLCASSLAGEAFFGQGTRLTVV.

This chain links TRBV5-6 with TRBJ1-1; 8 nucleotides match TRBD1. This CDR3 spans 14 amino acids. The J segment lost 3 bases and the V segment lost 4 bases, leaving 5 bases of the junction unmatched. CDR1 and CDR2 from the germline V gene are SGHDT and YYEEEE. In DNA, the CDR3 is TGTGCCAGCAGCACGACAGGGGCGGACACTGAAGCTTTCTTT. The encoded protein is CASSTTGADTEAFF. The whole variable domain, filled in from reference TRBV5-6 and TRBJ1-1, reads DAGVTQSPTHLIKTRGQQVTLRCSPKSGHDTVSWYQQALGQGPQFIFQYYEEEERQRGNFPDRFSGHQFPNYSSELNVNALLLGDSALYLCASSTTGADTEAFFGQGTRLTVV.

V and J are TRBV11-1 and TRBJ1-3; D not certain. Trimming left V 5 bases short and J 8 bases short, with 10 bases between. This CDR3 region has 12 residues. Germline CDR1 is SGHAT and CDR2 is FQDESV (reference sequence). The CDR3 is CASSPEQHTIYF. CDR3 DNA: TGTGCCAGCAGCCCGGAACAGCACACCATATATTTT.

V gene TRBV5-1 combines with J gene TRBJ2-2, with unresolved D. The V and J ends lost 0 bases and 6 bases respectively, with 15 bases between them. The CDR3 contains 16 residues. From germline, CDR1 is SGHRS and CDR2 YFSETQ. CDR3 DNA: TGCGCCAGCAGCTTGGCGCTTAAGAAGAGCTCCGGGGAGCTGTTTTTT. Amino acid sequence: CASSLALKKSSGELFF. The whole variable domain, remainder taken from reference TRBV5-1 and TRBJ2-2, is KAGVTQTPRYLIKTRGQQVTLSCSPISGHRSVSWYQQTPGQGLQFLFEYFSETQRNKGNFPGRFSGRQFSNSRSEMNVSTLELGDSALYLCASSLALKKSSGELFFGEGSRLTVL.